This T cell receptor beta chain was captured by sequencing in a study of blood T cells in healthy people across ages. Germline trimming cut 0 bases from V and 5 bases from J; bases unmatched to any gene: 9. The CDR3 runs to 17 residues. Germline values: CDR1 LGHNA, CDR2 YSLEER. With a J-beta primer mix and a sample-barcoded 5' primer, a second PCR ran about 7 to 11 cycles. A single record per CDR3 protein comes from TCRdb applying MiXCR to the 5' RACE reads. Of around 2 million distinct CDR3 sequences in the sample, roughly 43% were seen once. This chain connects TRBV4-3 to TRBJ2-1; 8 nucleotides match TRBD2. Sequencing was carried out using blood. This receptor was obtained from a human donor in good health. CDR3 protein: CASSQEWRIAGHNEQFF. Written as DNA, the CDR3 is TGCGCCAGCAGCCAAGAGTGGCGAATAGCGGGGCACAATGAGCAGTTCTTC.